This T cell receptor beta chain was captured by sequencing in a study of T cells in severe cutaneous drug reactions. Study at large: Naranjo and ALDEN algorithms identified the culprit drug. Regarding the study as a whole: One public TCRbeta CDR3 appeared in all seven blister samples, averaging 13.57%. Blister cells averaged roughly 30% and PBMC roughly 5% TRBV12-4 in carbamazepine-induced Stevens-Johnson syndrome or toxic epidermal necrolysis patients.

Considering frequency, this clonotype is large. Its antigen is undetermined. This CDR3 region has 13 residues. Carbamazepine had induced Stevens-Johnson syndrome or toxic epidermal necrolysis in the sequenced donors. Libraries were made by iRepertoire multiplex PCR with TCR subtype-specific primers for bulk and single-cell sequencing. TCRdb reprocessed the multiplex PCR reads, keeping one entry per CDR3 protein, no DNA. The sample is made up of some 1,200 distinct CDR3 sequences, and the top ten hold around 20% of it. This clonotype originated in a human donor with Stevens-Johnson syndrome, a severe cutaneous drug reaction. The sequenced sample consisted of cells from a skin blister. The chain carries TRBV12-3 or TRBV12-4 and TRBJ1-5; the D gene TCRdb calls, TRBD1, cannot be checked with no DNA. This chain's CDR3 is CASSLTGDQPQHF.